This T cell receptor beta chain was sequenced for a study of control samples from healthy donors and cancer patients. Generated by immunoSEQ multiplex PCR, the TCRdb table keeps only in-frame clones and is missing some. The sample holds 150,000 or so clones, 90% to 95% seen once. The V and J ends lost 0 bases and 1 base respectively, with 4 bases between them. CDR1 is SGDLS and CDR2 is YYNGEE in the germline V gene. The CDR3 is 14 amino acids. This chain uses TRBV9 with TRBJ2-2; D is unclear. The origin of this receptor is a woman aged 25-40 years in good health. The specimen was blood. CDR3 protein: CASSVARNTGELFF. DNA for the CDR3: TGTGCCAGCAGCGTAGCTCGGAACACCGGGGAGCTGTTTTTT. The full variable domain, its missing parts supplied by reference TRBV9 and TRBJ2-2, is DSGVTQTPKHLITATGQRVTLRCSPRSGDLSVYWYQQSLDQGLQFLIQYYNGEERAKGNILERFSAQQFPDLHSELNLSSLELGDSALYFCASSVARNTGELFFGEGSRLTVL.